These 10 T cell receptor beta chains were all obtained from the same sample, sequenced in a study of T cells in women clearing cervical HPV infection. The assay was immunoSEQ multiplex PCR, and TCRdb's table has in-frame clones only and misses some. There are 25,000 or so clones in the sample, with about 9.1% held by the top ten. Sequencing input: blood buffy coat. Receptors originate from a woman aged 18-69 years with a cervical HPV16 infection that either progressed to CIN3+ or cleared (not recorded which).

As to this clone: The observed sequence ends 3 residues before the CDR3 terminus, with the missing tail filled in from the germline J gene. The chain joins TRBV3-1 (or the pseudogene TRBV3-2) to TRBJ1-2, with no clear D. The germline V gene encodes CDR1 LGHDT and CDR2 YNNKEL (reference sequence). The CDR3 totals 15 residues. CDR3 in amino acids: CASMNGAGSPKGYTF. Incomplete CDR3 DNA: TGTGCCAGCATGAATGGAGCGGGCTCGCCTAAAGGC.

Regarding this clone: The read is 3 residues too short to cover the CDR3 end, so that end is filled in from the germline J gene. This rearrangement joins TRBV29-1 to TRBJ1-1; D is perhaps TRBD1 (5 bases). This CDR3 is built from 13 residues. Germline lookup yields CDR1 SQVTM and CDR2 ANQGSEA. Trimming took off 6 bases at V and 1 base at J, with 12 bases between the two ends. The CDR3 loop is CSVIDRRNTEAFF. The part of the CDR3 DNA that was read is TGCAGCGTGATAGACAGAAGGAACACTGAA.

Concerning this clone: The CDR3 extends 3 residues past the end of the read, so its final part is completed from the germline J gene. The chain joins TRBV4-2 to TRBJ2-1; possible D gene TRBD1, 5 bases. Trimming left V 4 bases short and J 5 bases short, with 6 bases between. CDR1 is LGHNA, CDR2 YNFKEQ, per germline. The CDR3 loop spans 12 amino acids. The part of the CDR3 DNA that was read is TGTGCCAGCAGCCTAGGGGACAATGAG. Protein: CASSLGDNE. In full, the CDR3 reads CASSLGDNEQFF.

The sequenced part of the CDR3 DNA is TGTGCCAGTAGTATAGGCGGGAGGTGGAACGAG. Amino acid sequence: CASSIGGRWNE. The whole CDR3 sequence is CASSIGGRWNEQYF. This chain connects TRBV19 to TRBJ2-7; 8 nucleotides agree with TRBD2. The CDR3 end lies 3 residues beyond the end of the read and is filled in from the germline J gene. CDR1 and CDR2 from the germline V gene are LNHDA and SQIVND (reference sequence). V was pared by 1 base and J by 5 bases, with 4 bases of the junction left unmatched. The CDR3 runs to 14 residues.

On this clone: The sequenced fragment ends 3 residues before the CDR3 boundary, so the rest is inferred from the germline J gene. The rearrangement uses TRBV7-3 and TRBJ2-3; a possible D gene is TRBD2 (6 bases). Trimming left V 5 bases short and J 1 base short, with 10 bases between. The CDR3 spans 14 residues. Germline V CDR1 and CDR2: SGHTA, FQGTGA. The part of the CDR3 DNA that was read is TGTGCCAGCAGCCTGTCGGGGGGCACAGATACG. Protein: CASSLSGGTDT. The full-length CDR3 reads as CASSLSGGTDTQYF.

CDR3 region: CAISPGQGLSEQFF. The part of the CDR3 DNA that was read is TGTGCCATCAGTCCGGGACAGGGGCTGAGTGAG. The chain uses TRBV10-3 and TRBJ2-1, with 10 bases matching TRBD1. The read is 3 residues too short to cover the CDR3 end, so that end is filled in from the germline J gene. Trimming cost V 5 bases and J 9 bases; bases outside gene matches: 7. CDR1 ENHRY and CDR2 SYGVKD come from the germline V gene. The CDR3 loop spans 14 amino acids.

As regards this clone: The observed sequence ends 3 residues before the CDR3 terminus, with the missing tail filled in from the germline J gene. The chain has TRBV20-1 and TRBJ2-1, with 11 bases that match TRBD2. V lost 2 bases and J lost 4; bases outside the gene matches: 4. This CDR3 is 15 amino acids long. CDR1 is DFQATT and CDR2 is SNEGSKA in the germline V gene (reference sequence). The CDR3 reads CSARQGLAAYNEQFF. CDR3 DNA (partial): TGCAGTGCTAGACAGGGACTAGCGGCTTACAATGAG.

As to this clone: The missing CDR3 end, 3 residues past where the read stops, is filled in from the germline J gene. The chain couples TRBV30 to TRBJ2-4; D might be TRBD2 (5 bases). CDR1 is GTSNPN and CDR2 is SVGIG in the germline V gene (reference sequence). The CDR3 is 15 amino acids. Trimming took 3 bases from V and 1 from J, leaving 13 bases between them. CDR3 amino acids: CAWSPLVPAKNIQYF. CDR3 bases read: TGTGCCTGGAGCCCACTAGTACCGGCCAAAAACATT.

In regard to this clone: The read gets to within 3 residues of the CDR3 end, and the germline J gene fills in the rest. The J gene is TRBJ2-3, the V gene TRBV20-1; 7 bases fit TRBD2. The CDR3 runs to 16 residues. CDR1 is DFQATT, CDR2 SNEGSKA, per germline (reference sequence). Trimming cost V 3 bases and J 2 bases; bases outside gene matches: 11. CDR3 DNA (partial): TGCAGTGCTAGTAGCGGGCAATTACTAGTCACAGATACG. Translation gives CSASSGQLLVTDT. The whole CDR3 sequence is CSASSGQLLVTDTQYF.

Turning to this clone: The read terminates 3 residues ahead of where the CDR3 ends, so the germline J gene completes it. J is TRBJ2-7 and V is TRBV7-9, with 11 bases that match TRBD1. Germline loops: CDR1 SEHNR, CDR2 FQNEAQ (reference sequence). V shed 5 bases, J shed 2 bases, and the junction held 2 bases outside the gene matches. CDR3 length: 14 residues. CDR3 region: CASSRGQGAYEQYF. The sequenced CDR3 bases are TGTGCCAGCAGCAGGGGACAGGGGGCCTACGAG. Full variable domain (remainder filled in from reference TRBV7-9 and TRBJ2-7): DTGVSQNPRHKITKRGQNVTFRCDPISEHNRLYWYRQTLGQGPEFLTYFQNEAQLEKSRLLSDRFSAERPKGSFSTLEIQRTEQGDSAMYLCASSRGQGAYEQYFGPGTRLTVT.